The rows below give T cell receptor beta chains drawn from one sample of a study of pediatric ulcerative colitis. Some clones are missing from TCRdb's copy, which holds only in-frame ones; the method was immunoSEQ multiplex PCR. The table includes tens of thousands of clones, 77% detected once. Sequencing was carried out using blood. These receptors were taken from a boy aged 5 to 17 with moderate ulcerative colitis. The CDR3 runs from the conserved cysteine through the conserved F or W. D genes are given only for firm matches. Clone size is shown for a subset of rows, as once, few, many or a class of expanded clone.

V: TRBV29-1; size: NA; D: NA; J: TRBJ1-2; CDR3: CSVGGGVSNYGYTF; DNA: TGCAGCGTTGGGGGGGGAGTCTCTAACTATGGCTACACCTTC
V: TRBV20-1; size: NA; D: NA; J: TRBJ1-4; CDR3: CSALEEKLFF; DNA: TGCAGTGCCCTAGAAGAAAAACTGTTTTTT
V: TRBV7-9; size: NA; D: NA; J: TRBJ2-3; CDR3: CASSSVLGGADTQYF; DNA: TGTGCCAGCAGCTCTGTACTTGGGGGGGCGGATACGCAGTATTTT
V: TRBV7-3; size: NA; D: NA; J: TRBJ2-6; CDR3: CASSNYGSGANVLTF; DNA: TGTGCCAGCAGCAACTACGGCTCTGGGGCCAACGTCCTGACTTTC
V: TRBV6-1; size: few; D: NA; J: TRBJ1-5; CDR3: CASSEGSNQPQHF; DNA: TGTGCCAGCAGTGAAGGTAGCAATCAGCCCCAGCATTTT
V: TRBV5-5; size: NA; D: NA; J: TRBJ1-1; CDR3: CASSFTAKNTEAFF; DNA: TGTGCCAGCAGCTTCACCGCTAAGAACACTGAAGCTTTCTTT
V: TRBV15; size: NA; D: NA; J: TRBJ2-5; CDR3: CATSRGQGGQETQYF; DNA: TGTGCCACCAGCAGAGGGCAGGGGGGTCAAGAGACCCAGTACTTC
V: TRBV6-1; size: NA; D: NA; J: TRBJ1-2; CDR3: CASSEGPSARIYGYTF; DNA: TGTGCCAGCAGTGAAGGCCCTTCCGCCCGAATCTATGGCTACACCTTC
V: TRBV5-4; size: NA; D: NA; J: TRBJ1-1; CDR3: CASSLLSGDTEAFF; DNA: TGTGCCAGCAGCTTGTTATCGGGGGACACTGAAGCTTTCTTT
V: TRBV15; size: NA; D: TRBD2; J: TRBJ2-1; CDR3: CATSRELAGDNEQFF; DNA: TGTGCCACCAGCAGAGAACTAGCGGGAGACAATGAGCAGTTCTTC
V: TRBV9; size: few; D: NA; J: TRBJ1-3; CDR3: CASSVEEGRNTIYF; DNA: TGTGCCAGCAGCGTAGAGGAAGGTCGAAACACCATATATTTT
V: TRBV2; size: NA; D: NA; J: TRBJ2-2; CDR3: CASRTPSNTGELFF; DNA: TGTGCCAGCAGAACACCATCGAACACCGGGGAGCTGTTTTTT
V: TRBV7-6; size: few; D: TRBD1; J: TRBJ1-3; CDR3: CASSESQGVLGNTIYF; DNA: TGTGCCAGCAGCGAGAGTCAGGGGGTTCTTGGAAACACCATATATTTT
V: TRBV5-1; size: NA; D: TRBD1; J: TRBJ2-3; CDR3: CASSTQGVKTGDTQYF; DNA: TGCGCCAGCAGCACCCAGGGGGTGAAGACTGGAGATACGCAGTATTTT
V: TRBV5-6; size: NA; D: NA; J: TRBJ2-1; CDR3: CASSFQGSAYNEQFF; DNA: TGTGCCAGCAGTTTTCAGGGTTCAGCCTACAATGAGCAGTTCTTC
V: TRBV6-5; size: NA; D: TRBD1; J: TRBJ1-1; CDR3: CASRQDRAMNTEAFF; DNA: TGTGCCAGCAGGCAGGACAGGGCCATGAACACTGAAGCTTTCTTT
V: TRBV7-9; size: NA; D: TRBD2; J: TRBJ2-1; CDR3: CASSPGLAGYEQFF; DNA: TGTGCCAGCAGCCCAGGACTAGCGGGTTATGAGCAGTTCTTC
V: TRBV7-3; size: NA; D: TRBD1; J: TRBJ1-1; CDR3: CASMTGHGTEAFF; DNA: TGTGCCAGCATGACAGGGCATGGCACTGAAGCTTTCTTT
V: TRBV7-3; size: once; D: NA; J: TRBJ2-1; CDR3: CASSLSAGTFNYNEQFF; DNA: TGTGCCAGCAGCTTAAGTGCCGGAACCTTTAACTACAATGAGCAGTTCTTC
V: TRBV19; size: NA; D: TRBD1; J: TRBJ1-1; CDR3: CASSSRQGEAFF; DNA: TGTGCCAGTAGTTCGCGACAGGGTGAAGCTTTCTTT
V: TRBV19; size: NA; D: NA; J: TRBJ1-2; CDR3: CASSKYTGSLTYGYTF; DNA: TGTGCCAGTAGTAAATACACAGGTTCACTAACCTATGGCTACACCTTC
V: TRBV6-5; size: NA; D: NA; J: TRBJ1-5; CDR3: CASRPLGYSNQPQHF; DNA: TGTGCCAGCAGGCCTTTGGGCTATAGCAATCAGCCCCAGCATTTT
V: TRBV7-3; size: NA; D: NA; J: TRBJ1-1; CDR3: CASSDPGRRNHEEAFF; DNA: TGTGCCAGCAGCGACCCGGGACGGAGGAACCATGAGGAAGCTTTCTTT
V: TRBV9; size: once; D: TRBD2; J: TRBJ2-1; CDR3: CASSVDGSGSKYNEQFF; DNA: TGTGCCAGCAGCGTAGATGGTAGCGGGTCGAAATACAATGAGCAGTTCTTC
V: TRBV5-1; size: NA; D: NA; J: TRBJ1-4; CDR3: CASSSSPVETNEKLFF; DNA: TGCGCCAGCAGCTCCTCCCCGGTGGAAACTAATGAAAAACTGTTTTTT
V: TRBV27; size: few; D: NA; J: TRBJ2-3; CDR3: CASQGAVDTQYF; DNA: TGTGCCAGCCAAGGTGCGGTAGATACGCAGTATTTT
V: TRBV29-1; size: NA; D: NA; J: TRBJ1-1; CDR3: CSVSENTEAFF; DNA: TGCAGCGTTTCTGAGAACACTGAAGCTTTCTTT
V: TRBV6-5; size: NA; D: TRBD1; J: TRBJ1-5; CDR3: CASSSQGAGQPQHF; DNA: TGTGCCAGCAGCTCACAGGGGGCCGGACAGCCCCAGCATTTT
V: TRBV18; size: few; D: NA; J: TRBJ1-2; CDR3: CASSPWTGNYGYTF; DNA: TGTGCCAGCTCACCGTGGACCGGTAACTATGGCTACACCTTC
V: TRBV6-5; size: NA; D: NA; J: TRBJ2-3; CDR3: CASSYSVGGADTQYF; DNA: TGTGCCAGCAGTTACTCTGTGGGGGGCGCAGATACGCAGTATTTT
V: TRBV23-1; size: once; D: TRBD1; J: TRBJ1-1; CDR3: CASSPRLDRGKVAEAFF; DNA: TGCGCCAGCAGTCCACGATTGGACAGGGGTAAGGTGGCTGAAGCTTTCTTT
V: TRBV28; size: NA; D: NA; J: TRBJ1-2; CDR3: CAGPGDRGYTF; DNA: TGTGCCGGCCCTGGGGATCGTGGCTACACCTTC
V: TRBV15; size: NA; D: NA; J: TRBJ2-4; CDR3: CATSRETGYGGIAKNIQYF; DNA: TGTGCCACCAGCAGAGAAACAGGGTATGGAGGGATAGCCAAAAACATTCAGTACTTC
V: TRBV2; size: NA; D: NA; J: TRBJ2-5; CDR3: CASSEAGETQYF; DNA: TGTGCCAGCAGTGAAGCGGGAGAGACCCAGTACTTC
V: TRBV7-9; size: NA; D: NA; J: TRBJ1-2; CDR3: CASLSVDDLNYGYTF; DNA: TGTGCCAGCCTCTCGGTCGACGATCTTAACTATGGCTACACCTTC
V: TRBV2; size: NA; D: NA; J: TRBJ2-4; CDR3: CASSEAGGVAKNIQYF; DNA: TGTGCCAGCAGTGAAGCCGGAGGGGTAGCCAAAAACATTCAGTACTTC
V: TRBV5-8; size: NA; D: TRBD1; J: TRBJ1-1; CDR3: CASSPPWDRVLNTEAFF; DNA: TGTGCCAGCAGCCCGCCCTGGGACAGGGTTTTGAACACTGAAGCTTTCTTT
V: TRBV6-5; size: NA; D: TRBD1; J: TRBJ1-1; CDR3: CASSYDRAANTEAFF; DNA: TGTGCCAGCAGTTACGACAGGGCGGCGAACACTGAAGCTTTCTTT
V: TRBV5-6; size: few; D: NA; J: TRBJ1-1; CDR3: CASILRGQQAFF; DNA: TGTGCCAGCATTCTCCGGGGGCAACAAGCTTTCTTT
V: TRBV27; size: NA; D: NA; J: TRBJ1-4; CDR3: CASSFIEGEEKLFF; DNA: TGTGCCAGCAGTTTTATCGAAGGCGAAGAAAAACTGTTTTTT
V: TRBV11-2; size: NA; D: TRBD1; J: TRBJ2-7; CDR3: CASSLDPGTGVFPNYEQYF; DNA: TGTGCCAGCAGCTTAGATCCCGGGACAGGGGTCTTTCCGAACTACGAGCAGTACTTC
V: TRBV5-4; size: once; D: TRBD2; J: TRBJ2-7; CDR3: CASSPGTSGRFLVWEQYF; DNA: TGTGCCAGCAGCCCTGGGACTAGCGGGAGATTCTTGGTGTGGGAGCAGTACTTC
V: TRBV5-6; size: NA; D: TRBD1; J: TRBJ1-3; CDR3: CASTKLAGTGAGNTIYF; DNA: TGTGCCAGCACCAAATTGGCCGGGACAGGCGCTGGAAACACCATATATTTT
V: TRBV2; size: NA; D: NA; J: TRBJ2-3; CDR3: CASSERRITDTQYF; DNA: TGTGCCAGCAGTGAACGGAGAATCACAGATACGCAGTATTTT
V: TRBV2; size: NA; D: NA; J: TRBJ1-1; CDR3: CASNEGHLGNTEAFF; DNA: TGTGCCAGCAACGAAGGTCACCTGGGTAACACTGAAGCTTTCTTT
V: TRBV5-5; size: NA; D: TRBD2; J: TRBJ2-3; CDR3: CASSWRGGGLAVDTQYF; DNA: TGTGCCAGCAGCTGGAGGGGAGGTGGACTAGCTGTCGATACGCAGTATTTT
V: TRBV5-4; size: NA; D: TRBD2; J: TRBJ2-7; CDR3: CASSLVLAGVEQYF; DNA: TGTGCCAGCAGCTTGGTTCTAGCGGGAGTCGAGCAGTACTTC
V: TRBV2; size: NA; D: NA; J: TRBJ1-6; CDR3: CASKVTGNSPLHF; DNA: TGTGCCAGCAAGGTTACGGGGAATTCACCCCTCCACTTT
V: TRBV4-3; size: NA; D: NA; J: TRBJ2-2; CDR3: CASSQDRQRNTGELFF; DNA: TGCGCCAGCAGCCAAGATCGGCAGAGGAACACCGGGGAGCTGTTTTTT
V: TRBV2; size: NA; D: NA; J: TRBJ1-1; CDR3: CASLVLTEAFF; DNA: TGTGCCAGCCTAGTCCTGACTGAAGCTTTCTTT
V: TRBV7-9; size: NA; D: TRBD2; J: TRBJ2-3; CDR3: CASSLVGLASGNPDTQYF; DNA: TGTGCCAGCAGCTTAGTAGGACTGGCTAGCGGGAATCCAGATACGCAGTATTTT